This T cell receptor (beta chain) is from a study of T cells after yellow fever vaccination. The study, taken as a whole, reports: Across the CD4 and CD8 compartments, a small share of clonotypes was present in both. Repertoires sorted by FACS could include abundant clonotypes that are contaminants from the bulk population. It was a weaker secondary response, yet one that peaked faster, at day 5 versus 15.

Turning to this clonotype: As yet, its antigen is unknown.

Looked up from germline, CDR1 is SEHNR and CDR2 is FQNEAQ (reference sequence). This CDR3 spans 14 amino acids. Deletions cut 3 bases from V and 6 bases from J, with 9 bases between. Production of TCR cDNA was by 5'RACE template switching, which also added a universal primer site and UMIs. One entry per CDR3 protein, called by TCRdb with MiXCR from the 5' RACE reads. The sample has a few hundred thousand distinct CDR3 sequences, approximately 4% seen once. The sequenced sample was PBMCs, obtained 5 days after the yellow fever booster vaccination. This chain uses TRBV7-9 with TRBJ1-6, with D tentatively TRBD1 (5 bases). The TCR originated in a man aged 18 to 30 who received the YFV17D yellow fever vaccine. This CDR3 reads CASSFLDSNSPLHF. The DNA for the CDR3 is TGTGCCAGCAGCTTCCTAGACAGTAATTCACCCCTCCACTTT.